Presented here are 5 T cell receptor beta chains from one specimen sequenced in a study of beta chain features in type 1 diabetes. Reverse transcribing all isolated RNA meant expressed TCRB transcripts were sequenced. Assay: immunoSEQ multiplex PCR; the TCRdb copy retains only in-frame clones and omits some. Among about 220,000 clones listed, approximately 11% were seen once. The sample taken for sequencing was central memory CD4+ T cells from blood. These TCRs come from a man aged 18 to 30 in good health.

This chain connects TRBV7-2 to TRBJ2-3, with 7 bases matching TRBD2. The CDR3 covers 19 residues. Germline V lookup: CDR1 SGHTA, CDR2 FQGNSA. V was clipped by 1 base and J by 3 bases; unmatched bases: 16. CDR3 DNA sequence: TGTGCCAGCAGCTTAGTCGGGTTCGGGGGAGGGCCCCCAACAGATACGCAGTATTTT. Protein sequence: CASSLVGFGGGPPTDTQYF.

This clone was picked up many times. This sequence joins TRBV7-2 and TRBJ2-3; 8 bases line up with TRBD1. Germline assignment: CDR1 SGHTA and CDR2 FQGNSA. With V trimmed by 4 bases and J by 6 bases, 6 bases remained unmatched. The CDR3 consists of 14 residues. Written as DNA, the CDR3 is TGTGCCAGCAGCTCCCAGGGGGCGGATGATACGCAGTATTTT. This codes for CASSSQGADDTQYF.

This clone came up a few times. V and J are TRBV18 and TRBJ1-4; 8 bases map to TRBD1. In germline, CDR1 is KGHSH, CDR2 LQKENI. The junction had 5 bases not matched to a gene; V was cut back by 3 bases and J by 2 bases. CDR3 length equals 16 residues. The CDR3 DNA reads TGTGCCAGCTCACCCCGTGGACAGGGCACTAATGAAAAACTGTTTTTT. This translates into CASSPRGQGTNEKLFF.

There are a few counts of this clone. CDR3 DNA sequence: TGTGCCAGCAGCTTTGGCCCTGCGGTGAATGAGCAGTTCTTC. Its protein is CASSFGPAVNEQFF. The chain employs TRBV7-9 and TRBJ2-1; D uncertain. V gave up 3 bases and J gave up 7 bases, with 13 bases separating them. This CDR3 region has 14 residues. Germline loops: CDR1 SEHNR, CDR2 FQNEAQ (reference sequence).

This clone has at least ten counts. The chain is built from TRBV2 and TRBJ1-1; no clear D. Germline-derived CDR1 and CDR2 are SNHLY and FYNNEI. This CDR3 region has 14 residues. Deletions cut 6 bases from V and 0 bases from J, with 11 bases between. The CDR3 loop reads CASRVKFMNTEAFF. CDR3 bases: TGTGCCAGCAGGGTAAAGTTCATGAACACTGAAGCTTTCTTT.